This TCR beta chain was retrieved from a study of siplizumab effects on memory and regulatory T cells. Study conclusions and caveats: Siplizumab cultures yielded proliferating Tregs whose suppressive function was not confirmed.

TCRdb's copy holds only in-frame clones and misses some; the assay was immunoSEQ multiplex PCR. The data contain 90,000 to 120,000 clones, around 90% of them singletons. In regard to this clone: Its antigen remains unidentified.

The CDR3 contains 16 residues. CDR1 is SGDLS, CDR2 YYNGEE, per germline. The V and J ends lost 3 bases and 0 bases, in that order; junction bases with no gene match: 6. The clonotype was recovered from a human donor in good health. Some clones in this sample may be carry-over from other donors' samples. The sample consisted of CD4+ T cells sorted from blood. The genes are TRBV9 and TRBJ2-1, with 7 bases that match TRBD1. The CDR3 bases are TGTGCCAGCAGCGGGTACAGGGGAAACTCCTACAATGAGCAGTTCTTC. Translated, it gives CASSGYRGNSYNEQFF.